A selection of T cell receptor beta chains follows, all from one sample in a study of T cell repertoires in aging, cancer and after chemotherapy. One entry per CDR3 protein results from TCRdb running MiXCR on the multiplex PCR reads. The table lists about 12,000 distinct CDR3 sequences, around 21% of them singletons. Sequences were obtained from blood. Receptor source: a human donor in good health. The CDR3 runs from the conserved cysteine through the conserved F or W. D genes are given only for firm matches. Expanded clones are given a class, and other clones once, few, many or no size at all.

>TRBJ1-5|TRBV7-9|-|few
TGTGCCAGCAGCTTAGGGGGCGGACAGAACAATCAGCCCCAGCATTTT
CASSLGGGQNNQPQHF
>TRBJ2-1|TRBV7-2|-|-
TGTGCCAGCAGCTTCCGCGGCAGAGGTGAGGGCTACAATGAGCAGTTCTTC
CASSFRGRGEGYNEQFF
>TRBJ2-7|TRBV6-5|TRBD1|medium-sized
TGTGCCAGCAGCCTGGGACAGGGCGAGCAGTACTTC
CASSLGQGEQYF
>TRBJ1-2|TRBV6-1|TRBD1|medium-sized
TGTGCCAGCACTGGGGGCAGGGGGTATGGCTACACCTTC
CASTGGRGYGYTF
>TRBJ2-7|TRBV28|-|-
TGTGCCAGCAGTTTAGACAGTAACTCCTACGAGCAGTACTTC
CASSLDSNSYEQYF
>TRBJ2-5|TRBV11-2|-|-
TGTGCCAGCAGCACCGGGGGAGCGGAGACCCAGTACTTC
CASSTGGAETQYF
>TRBJ1-6|TRBV15|-|-
TGTGCCACCAGCAGAGATACGGACATGGGTTCACCCCTCCACTTT
CATSRDTDMGSPLHF
>TRBJ2-7|TRBV5-5|-|medium-sized
TGTGCCAGCAGCTCAATTCACGAGCAGTACTTC
CASSSIHEQYF
>TRBJ1-1|TRBV6-5|-|many
TGTGCCAGCACCGATCGGGGGATGAACACTGAAGCTTTCTTT
CASTDRGMNTEAFF
>TRBJ2-1|TRBV5-1|-|-
TGCGCCAGCAGCTTACCTTCCAATGAGCAGTTCTTC
CASSLPSNEQFF
>TRBJ1-6|TRBV6-6|TRBD1|few
TGTGCCAGCAGTTACTTAGGGGGCACTTATAATTCACCCCTCCACTTT
CASSYLGGTYNSPLHF
>TRBJ1-1|TRBV6-6|TRBD1|-
TGTGCCAGCAGGAAGGGACAGATGAACACTGAAGCTTTCTTT
CASRKGQMNTEAFF
>TRBJ2-5|TRBV6-5|-|-
TGTGCCAGCAGTTACTCTAAGGGCCACTGGGAGACCCAGTACTTC
CASSYSKGHWETQYF
>TRBJ2-1|TRBV6-5|TRBD1|many
TGTGCCAGCAGTGTGGACAGGGGGCTATACAATGAGCAGTTCTTC
CASSVDRGLYNEQFF
>TRBJ2-3|TRBV24-1|TRBD2|-
TGTGCCACCAGCCAGGGACTAGCCTGGTCAGATACGCAGTATTTT
CATSQGLAWSDTQYF
>TRBJ1-1|TRBV5-6|-|few
TGTGCCAGCAGCTTTGAGAACACTGAAGCTTTCTTT
CASSFENTEAFF
>TRBJ2-2|TRBV15|-|medium-sized
TGTGCCACCAGCAGAGGTCAGGGAGCGGAGCTGTTTTTT
CATSRGQGAELFF
>TRBJ2-2|TRBV5-1|-|few
TGCGCCAGCAGCTTGGGGGGGGTCGCGAACACCGGGGAGCTGTTTTTT
CASSLGGVANTGELFF
>TRBJ2-1|TRBV6-1|TRBD2|-
TGTGCCAGCAGTGAAAGCGGGGGTGCCTACAATGAGCAGTTCTTC
CASSESGGAYNEQFF
>TRBJ1-2|TRBV10-3|-|-
TGTGCCATCAGCGATGAGAACAGGGAGGCCGTGGCGGGCTACACCTTC
CAISDENREAVAGYTF
>TRBJ2-2|TRBV11-2|TRBD1|-
TGTGCCAGCAGCTTAATCAGGGGGCGCACCGGGGAGCTGTTTTTT
CASSLIRGRTGELFF
>TRBJ1-4|TRBV4-3|-|-
TGCGCCAGCAGCCAAGGGAGGAATGAAAAACTGTTTTTT
CASSQGRNEKLFF
>TRBJ2-1|TRBV12-3/TRBV12-4|TRBD1|-
TGTGCCAGCAGTTACTCTGGACAGGGGGCGGGAGAGCAGTTCTTC
CASSYSGQGAGEQFF
>TRBJ1-4|TRBV30|-|-
TGTGCCTGGAGTAGGAGGTCTAATGAAAAACTGTTTTTT
CAWSRRSNEKLFF
>TRBJ2-7|TRBV27|TRBD2|medium-sized
TGTGCCAGCAGTTACAAGGGACTAGCTCCGTACGAGCAGTACTTC
CASSYKGLAPYEQYF
>TRBJ2-5|TRBV20-1|-|few
TGCAGTGCTAGAGACGGGCGACAAGAGACCCAGTACTTC
CSARDGRQETQYF
>TRBJ2-1|TRBV6-2/TRBV6-3|TRBD2|-
TGTGCCAGCAGCAAACTAGCGGGGGATAAGAATGAGCAGTTCTTC
CASSKLAGDKNEQFF
>TRBJ2-3|TRBV20-1|-|-
TGCAGTGCTAGAGATTCGGGCGGGGCCGTAGATAAGCAGTATTTT
CSARDSGGAVDKQYF
>TRBJ1-5|TRBV4-2|-|-
TGCGCCAGCAGCCAAGAAGGATATGGGGCTGGCAATCAGCCCCAGCATTTT
CASSQEGYGAGNQPQHF
>TRBJ1-1|TRBV6-4|-|-
TGTGCCAGCAGTGAACGGGGGCAGGGCACTGAAGCTTTCTTT
CASSERGQGTEAFF
>TRBJ2-6|TRBV19|TRBD2|few
TGTGCCAGTAAGAGGGAGGGCGCTGGGGCCAACGTCCTGACTTTC
CASKREGAGANVLTF
>TRBJ2-5|TRBV15|-|few
TGTGCCACCAGCAGAGGGGGCCTCCACCAAGAGACCCAGTACTTC
CATSRGGLHQETQYF
>TRBJ2-3|TRBV6-4|TRBD2|-
TGTGCCAGCAGGAATAGCGGGGGGCAGACAGATACGCAGTATTTT
CASRNSGGQTDTQYF
>TRBJ1-3|TRBV21-1|-|-
TGTGCCAGCAGCCCAAAGGATACAGGGGGAGGTGGAAACACCATATATTTT
CASSPKDTGGGGNTIYF
>TRBJ2-3|TRBV30|-|many
TGTGCCTGGAGTGTTTCGGGGACAGATACGCAGTATTTT
CAWSVSGTDTQYF
>TRBJ2-3|TRBV29-1|-|medium-sized
TGCAGCGCCGCAGCCGGCACAGATACGCAGTATTTT
CSAAAGTDTQYF
>TRBJ2-3|TRBV29-1|TRBD1|-
TGCAGCGCGACAGGGAGCACAGATACGCAGTATTTT
CSATGSTDTQYF
>TRBJ2-7|TRBV20-1|-|-
TGCAGTGCTCGCAAGGCGGCGGTTTTAACCTACGAGCAGTACTTC
CSARKAAVLTYEQYF
>TRBJ1-6|TRBV19|-|medium-sized
TGTGCCAGTAACTCTCTGAGCTCCTATAATTCACCCCTCCACTTT
CASNSLSSYNSPLHF
>TRBJ2-1|TRBV20-1|-|many
TGCAGTGCTACCCAGACGAGCTCCTACAATGAGCAGTTCTTC
CSATQTSSYNEQFF
>TRBJ2-3|TRBV6-4|TRBD2|few
TGTGCCAGCAGTGAATCAGGGAGCGGGGGAGTAGATACGCAGTATTTT
CASSESGSGGVDTQYF
>TRBJ2-2|TRBV5-1|TRBD1|few
TGCGCCAGCAGCTGGACAGGGAACACCGGGGAGCTGTTTTTT
CASSWTGNTGELFF
>TRBJ1-3|TRBV30|-|medium-sized
TGTGCCTGGAGTTCTCTCTCTGGAAACACCATATATTTT
CAWSSLSGNTIYF
>TRBJ1-2|TRBV7-6|TRBD1|medium-sized
TGTGCCAGCAGCTTAGACGGGGACAGGAACTATGGCTACACCTTC
CASSLDGDRNYGYTF